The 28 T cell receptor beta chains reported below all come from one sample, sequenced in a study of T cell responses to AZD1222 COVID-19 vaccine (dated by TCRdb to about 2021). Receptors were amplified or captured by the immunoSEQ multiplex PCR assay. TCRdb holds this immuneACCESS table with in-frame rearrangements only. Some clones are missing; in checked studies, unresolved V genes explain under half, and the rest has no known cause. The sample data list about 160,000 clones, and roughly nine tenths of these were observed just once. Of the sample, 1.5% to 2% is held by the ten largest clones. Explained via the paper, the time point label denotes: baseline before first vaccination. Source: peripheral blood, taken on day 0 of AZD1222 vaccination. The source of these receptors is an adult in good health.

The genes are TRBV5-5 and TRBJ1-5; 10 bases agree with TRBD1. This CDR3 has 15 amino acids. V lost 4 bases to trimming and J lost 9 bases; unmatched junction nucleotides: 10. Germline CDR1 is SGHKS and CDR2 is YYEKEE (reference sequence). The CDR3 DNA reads TGTGCCAGCAGCACCGGGACAGGGGCCGGAGGGCCCCAGCATTTT. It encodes CASSTGTGAGGPQHF. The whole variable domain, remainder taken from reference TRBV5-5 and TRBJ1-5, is DAGVTQSPTHLIKTRGQQVTLRCSPISGHKSVSWYQQVLGQGPQFIFQYYEKEERGRGNFPDRFSARQFPNYSSELNVNALLLGDSALYLCASSTGTGAGGPQHFGDGTRLSIL.

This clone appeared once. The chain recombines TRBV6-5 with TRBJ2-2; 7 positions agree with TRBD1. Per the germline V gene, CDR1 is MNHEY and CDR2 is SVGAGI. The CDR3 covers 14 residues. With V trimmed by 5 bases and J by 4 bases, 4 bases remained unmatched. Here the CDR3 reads CASSKGAATGELFF. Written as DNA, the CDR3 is TGTGCCAGCAGTAAGGGGGCGGCCACCGGGGAGCTGTTTTTT.

CDR3 in DNA: TGTGCCAGCAGCTGGGACAGGGCGGGAGTCACTGAAGCTTTCTTT. As protein: CASSWDRAGVTEAFF. The chain combines TRBV6-5 with TRBJ1-1; TRBD1 matches at 9 bases. The length of the CDR3 is 15 residues. With 6 bases clipped from V and 4 bases from J, the junction kept 9 bases outside the gene matches. Per the germline V gene, CDR1 is MNHEY and CDR2 is SVGAGI.

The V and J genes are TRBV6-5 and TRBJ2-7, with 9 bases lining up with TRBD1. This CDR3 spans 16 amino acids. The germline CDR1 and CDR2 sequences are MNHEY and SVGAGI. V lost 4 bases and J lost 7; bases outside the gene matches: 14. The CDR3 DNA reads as TGTGCCAGCAGTTTGTTAGCCGGGACAGGGTTAGCTGAGCAGTACTTC. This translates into CASSLLAGTGLAEQYF.

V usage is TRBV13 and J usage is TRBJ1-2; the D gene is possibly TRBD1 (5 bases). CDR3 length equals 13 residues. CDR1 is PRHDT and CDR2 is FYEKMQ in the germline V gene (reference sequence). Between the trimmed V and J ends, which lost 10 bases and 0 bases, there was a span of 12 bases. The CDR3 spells CATRDGTNYGYTF. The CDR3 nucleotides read TGTGCCACCAGGGACGGCACTAACTATGGCTACACCTTC.

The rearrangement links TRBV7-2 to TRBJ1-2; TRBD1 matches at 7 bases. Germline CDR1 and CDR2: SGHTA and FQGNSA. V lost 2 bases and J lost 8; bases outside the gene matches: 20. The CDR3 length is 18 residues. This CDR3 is CASSLIAHFRGKALGYTF. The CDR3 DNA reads TGTGCCAGCAGCTTAATTGCGCACTTCAGGGGGAAGGCGCTCGGCTACACCTTC. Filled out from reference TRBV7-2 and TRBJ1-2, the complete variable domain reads GAGVSQSPSNKVTEKGKDVELRCDPISGHTALYWYRQSLGQGLEFLIYFQGNSAPDKSGLPSDRFSAERTGGSVSTLTIQRTQQEDSAVYLCASSLIAHFRGKALGYTFGSGTRLTVV.

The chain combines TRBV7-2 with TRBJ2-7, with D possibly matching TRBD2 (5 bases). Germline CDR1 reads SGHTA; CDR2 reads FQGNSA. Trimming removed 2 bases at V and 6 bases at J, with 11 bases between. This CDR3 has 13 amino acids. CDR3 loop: CASSLNRSGEQYF. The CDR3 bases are TGTGCCAGCAGCTTAAATAGGAGCGGCGAGCAGTACTTC.

The CDR3 reads CASSDGAEYSNQPQHF. The CDR3 DNA reads TGTGCCAGCAGTGACGGGGCGGAATATAGCAATCAGCCCCAGCATTTT. The V and J genes are TRBV2 and TRBJ1-5, with TRBD1 as a possible D gene (5 bases). Trimming shortened V by 3 bases and J by 0 bases, and 12 bases separated the two germline ends. CDR3 length equals 16 residues. Germline CDR1 SNHLY, CDR2 FYNNEI.

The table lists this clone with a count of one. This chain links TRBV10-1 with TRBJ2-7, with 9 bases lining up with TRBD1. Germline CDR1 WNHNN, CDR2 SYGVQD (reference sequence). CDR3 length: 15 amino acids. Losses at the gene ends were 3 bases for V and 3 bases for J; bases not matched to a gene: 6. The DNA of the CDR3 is TGCGCCAGCAGTGACCCCGGGACAGGGCTCTACGAGCAGTACTTC. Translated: CASSDPGTGLYEQYF.

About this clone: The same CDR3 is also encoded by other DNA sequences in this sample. The CDR3 DNA is TGTGCCAGTAGTATTCAGGGGGCGAGAACTGAAGCTTTCTTT. This translates into CASSIQGARTEAFF. The chain couples TRBV19 to TRBJ1-1; 8 bases agree with TRBD1. V shed 3 bases, J shed 5 bases, and the junction held 5 bases outside the gene matches. The CDR3 has 14 amino acids. The germline V gene has CDR1 LNHDA and CDR2 SQIVND (reference sequence).

CDR3 residues: CASSFPKRGAYNEQFF. For the CDR3, the DNA is TGTGCCAGCAGCTTCCCCAAGCGGGGGGCTTACAATGAGCAGTTCTTC. The chain carries TRBV7-9 and TRBJ2-1; 9 bases match TRBD2. The trim removed 3 bases at V and 4 bases at J, leaving 7 bases unmatched. The CDR3 is 16 amino acids. CDR1 SEHNR and CDR2 FQNEAQ come from the germline V gene (reference sequence).

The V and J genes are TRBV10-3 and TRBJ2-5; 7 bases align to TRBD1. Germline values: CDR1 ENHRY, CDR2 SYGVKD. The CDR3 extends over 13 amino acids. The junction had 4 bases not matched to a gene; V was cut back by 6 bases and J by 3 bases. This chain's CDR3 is CAISQDRKETQYF. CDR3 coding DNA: TGTGCCATCAGCCAGGACAGGAAAGAGACCCAGTACTTC.

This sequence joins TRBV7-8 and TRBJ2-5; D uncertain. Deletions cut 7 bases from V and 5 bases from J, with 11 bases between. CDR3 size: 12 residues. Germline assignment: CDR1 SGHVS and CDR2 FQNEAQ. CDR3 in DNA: TGTGCCAGCAACCGGCCAGCTGAGACCCAGTACTTC. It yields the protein CASNRPAETQYF. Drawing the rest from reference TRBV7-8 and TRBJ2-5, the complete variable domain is GAGVSQSPRYKVAKRGQDVALRCDPISGHVSLFWYQQALGQGPEFLTYFQNEAQLDKSGLPSDRFFAERPEGSVSTLKIQRTQQEDSAVYLCASNRPAETQYFGPGTRLLVL.

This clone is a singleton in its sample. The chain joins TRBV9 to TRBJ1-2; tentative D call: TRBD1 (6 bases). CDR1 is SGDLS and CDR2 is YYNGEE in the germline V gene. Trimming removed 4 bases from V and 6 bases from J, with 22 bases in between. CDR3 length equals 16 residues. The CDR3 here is CASSTSKGGRRDGYTF. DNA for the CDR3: TGTGCCAGCAGCACATCGAAAGGGGGGCGTCGGGATGGCTACACCTTC.

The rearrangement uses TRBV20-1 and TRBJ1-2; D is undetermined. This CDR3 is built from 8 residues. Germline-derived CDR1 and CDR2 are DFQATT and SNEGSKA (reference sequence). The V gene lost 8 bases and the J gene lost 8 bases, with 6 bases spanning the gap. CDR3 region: CSPGGYTF. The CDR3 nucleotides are TGCAGTCCGGGGGGCTACACCTTC.

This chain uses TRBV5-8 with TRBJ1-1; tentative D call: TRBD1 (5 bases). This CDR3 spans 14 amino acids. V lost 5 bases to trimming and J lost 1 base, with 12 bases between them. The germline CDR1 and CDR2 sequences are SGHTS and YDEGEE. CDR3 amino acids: CASRQVYSNTEAFF. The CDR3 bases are TGTGCCAGCAGACAGGTGTATTCGAACACTGAAGCTTTCTTT.

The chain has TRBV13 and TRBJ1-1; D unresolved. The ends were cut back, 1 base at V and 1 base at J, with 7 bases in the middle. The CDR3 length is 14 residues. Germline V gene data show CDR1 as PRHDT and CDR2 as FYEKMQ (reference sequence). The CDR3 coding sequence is TGTGCCAGCAGCTTAGCGGCCGGGAACACTGAAGCTTTCTTT. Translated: CASSLAAGNTEAFF.

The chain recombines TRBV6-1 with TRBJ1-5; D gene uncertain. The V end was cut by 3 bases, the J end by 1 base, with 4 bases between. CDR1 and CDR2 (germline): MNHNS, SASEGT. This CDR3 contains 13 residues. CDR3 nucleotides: TGTGCCAGCAGTGACGGGAGCAATCAGCCCCAGCATTTT. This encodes CASSDGSNQPQHF.

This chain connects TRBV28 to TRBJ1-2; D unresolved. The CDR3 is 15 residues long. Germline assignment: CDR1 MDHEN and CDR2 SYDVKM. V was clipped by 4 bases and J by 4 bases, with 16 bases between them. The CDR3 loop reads CASSYPTGIGYGYTF. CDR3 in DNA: TGTGCCAGCAGTTACCCCACCGGGATCGGCTATGGCTACACCTTC.

The CDR3 DNA is TGTGCCAGCAGCTTAAGGGGGCAGCGTTCACCCCTCCACTTT. Its protein is CASSLRGQRSPLHF. The chain has TRBV13 and TRBJ1-6; 7 bases agree with TRBD1. Trimming at V came to 2 bases and at J to 9 bases, leaving 4 bases not matched to a gene. Germline V CDR1 and CDR2: PRHDT, FYEKMQ (reference sequence). The CDR3 loop spans 14 amino acids.

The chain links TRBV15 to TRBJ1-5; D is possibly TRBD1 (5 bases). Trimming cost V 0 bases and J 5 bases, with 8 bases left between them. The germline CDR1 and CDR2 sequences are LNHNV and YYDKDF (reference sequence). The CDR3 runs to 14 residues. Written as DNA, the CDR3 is TGTGCCACCAGCAGAGATCAGGGCCATCAGCCCCAGCATTTT. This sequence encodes CATSRDQGHQPQHF. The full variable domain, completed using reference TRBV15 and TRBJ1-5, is DAMVIQNPRYQVTQFGKPVTLSCSQTLNHNVMYWYQQKSSQAPKLLFHYYDKDFNNEADTPDNFQSRRPNTSFCFLDIRSPGLGDTAMYLCATSRDQGHQPQHFGDGTRLSIL.

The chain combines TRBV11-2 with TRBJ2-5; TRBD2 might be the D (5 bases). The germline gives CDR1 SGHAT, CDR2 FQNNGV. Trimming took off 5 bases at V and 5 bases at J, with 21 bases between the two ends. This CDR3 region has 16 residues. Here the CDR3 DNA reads TGTGCCAGCAGCACTAGAAGACCCGATGGCGAGGAGACCCAGTACTTC. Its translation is CASSTRRPDGEETQYF.

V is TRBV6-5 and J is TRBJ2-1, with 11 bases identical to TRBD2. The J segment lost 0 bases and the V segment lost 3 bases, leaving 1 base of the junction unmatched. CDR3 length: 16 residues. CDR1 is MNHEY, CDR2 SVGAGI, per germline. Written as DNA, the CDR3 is TGTGCCAGCAGTTATCTAGCGGGAGGCTCCTACAATGAGCAGTTCTTC. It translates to CASSYLAGGSYNEQFF.

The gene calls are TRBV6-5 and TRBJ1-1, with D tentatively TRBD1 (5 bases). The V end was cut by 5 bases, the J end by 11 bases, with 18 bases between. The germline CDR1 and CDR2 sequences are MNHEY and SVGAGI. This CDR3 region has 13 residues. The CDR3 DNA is TGTGCCAGCAGTAGCGGGATCTGGGGCGGGGCTTTCTTT. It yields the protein CASSSGIWGGAFF.

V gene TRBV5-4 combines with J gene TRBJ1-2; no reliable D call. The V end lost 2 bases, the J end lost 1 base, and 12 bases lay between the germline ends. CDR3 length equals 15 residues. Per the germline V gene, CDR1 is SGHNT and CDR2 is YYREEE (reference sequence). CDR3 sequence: CASSFHQDLNYGYTF. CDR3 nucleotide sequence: TGTGCCAGCAGCTTCCACCAGGACCTTAACTATGGCTACACCTTC.

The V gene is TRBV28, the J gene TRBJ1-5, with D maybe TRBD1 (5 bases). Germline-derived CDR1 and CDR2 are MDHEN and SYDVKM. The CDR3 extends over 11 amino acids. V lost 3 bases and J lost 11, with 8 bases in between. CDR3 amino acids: CASSFRGSQHF. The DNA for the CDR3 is TGTGCCAGCAGTTTTCGGGGGTCCCAGCATTTT. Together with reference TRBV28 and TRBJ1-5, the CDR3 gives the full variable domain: DVKVTQSSRYLVKRTGEKVFLECVQDMDHENMFWYRQDPGLGLRLIYFSYDVKMKEKGDIPEGYSVSREKKERFSLILESASTNQTSMYLCASSFRGSQHFGDGTRLSIL.

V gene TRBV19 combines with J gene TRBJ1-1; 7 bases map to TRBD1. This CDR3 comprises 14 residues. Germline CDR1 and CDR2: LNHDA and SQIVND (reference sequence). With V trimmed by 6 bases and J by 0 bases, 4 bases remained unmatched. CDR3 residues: CASRLTGLNTEAFF. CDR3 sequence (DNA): TGTGCCAGTAGATTGACAGGGTTGAACACTGAAGCTTTCTTT.

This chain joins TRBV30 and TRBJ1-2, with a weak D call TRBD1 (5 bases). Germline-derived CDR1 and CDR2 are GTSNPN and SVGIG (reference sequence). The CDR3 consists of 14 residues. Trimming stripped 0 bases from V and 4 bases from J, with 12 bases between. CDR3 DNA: TGTGCCTGGAGTGTATTAGGGGATGCCTATGGCTACACCTTC. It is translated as CAWSVLGDAYGYTF.